This section outlines one TCR beta chain sequence together with its context. Its antigen remains unknown. These data come from a study of response to subunit inactivated influenza vaccine. Germline V lookup: CDR1 SGHRS, CDR2 YFSETQ. V shed 5 bases, J shed 7 bases, and the junction held 11 bases outside the gene matches. The CDR3 sequence is 15 residues long. Study-level points and caveats: That few new T cells are recruited by each seasonal influenza vaccination was the authors' suggestion.

MiXCR was run by TCRdb on the RT-PCR reads, yielding one entry per CDR3 protein. The profile shows about 570,000 distinct CDR3 sequences, 12% of them singletons. The source is a man between 45 and 60 years old who received an inactivated influenza vaccine. The chain uses TRBV5-1 and TRBJ2-1; 8 nucleotides line up with TRBD2. Material: PBMCs from blood, obtained on the day of vaccination. This chain's CDR3 is CASRRVSGNLNEQFF. The CDR3 coding sequence is TGCGCCAGCAGACGAGTTAGCGGGAATCTGAATGAGCAGTTCTTC.